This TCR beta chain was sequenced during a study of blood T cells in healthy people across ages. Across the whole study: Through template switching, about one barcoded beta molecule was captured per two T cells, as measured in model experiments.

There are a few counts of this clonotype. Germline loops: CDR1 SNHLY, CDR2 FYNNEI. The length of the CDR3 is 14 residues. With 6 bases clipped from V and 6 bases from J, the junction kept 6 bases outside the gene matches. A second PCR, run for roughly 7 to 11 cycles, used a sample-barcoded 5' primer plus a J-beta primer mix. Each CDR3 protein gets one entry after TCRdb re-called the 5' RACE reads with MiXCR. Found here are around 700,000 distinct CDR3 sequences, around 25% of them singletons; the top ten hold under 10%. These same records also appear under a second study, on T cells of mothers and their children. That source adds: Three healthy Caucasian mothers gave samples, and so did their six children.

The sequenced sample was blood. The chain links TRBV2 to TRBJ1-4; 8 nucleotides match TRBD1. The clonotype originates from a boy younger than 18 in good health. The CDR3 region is CASSATGEDEKLFF. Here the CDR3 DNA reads TGTGCCAGCAGCGCGACAGGGGAGGATGAAAAACTGTTTTTT.